The next 8 T cell receptor beta chains were all read from a single sample in a study of PD-L1 blockade in urothelial cancer. The protocol was immunoSEQ multiplex PCR, while the TCRdb copy is restricted to in-frame clones and leaves out a portion. This sample has approximately 110,000 clones, with about 85% found just once. The input for sequencing was PBMCs, taken around atezolizumab (anti-PD-L1) treatment. These receptors were obtained from a man in his forties or fifties with urothelial cancer.

The chain is built from TRBV28 and TRBJ2-1, with D possibly TRBD2 on 6 matching bases. This CDR3 has 15 residues. Germline lookup yields CDR1 MDHEN and CDR2 SYDVKM. V gave up 8 bases and J gave up 6 bases, with 20 bases separating them. The CDR3 DNA is TGTGCCAGCGAGGCTGTCGGGAGTAGTCGCAATGAGCAGTTCTTC. This sequence encodes CASEAVGSSRNEQFF.

The chain is built from TRBV27 and TRBJ2-7; D unclear. Germline lookup yields CDR1 MNHEY and CDR2 SMNVEV (reference sequence). CDR3 size: 16 residues. V lost 6 bases to trimming and J lost 4 bases, with 22 bases between them. The CDR3 DNA follows: TGTGCCAGCAGACAAACGGTGGGTACCGTCAGGTACGAGCAGTACTTC. Residues: CASRQTVGTVRYEQYF.

The CDR3 is CASSKTSNVLAGEAYEQYF. CDR3 in DNA: TGTGCCAGCAGCAAAACAAGCAACGTTTTAGCGGGAGAAGCCTACGAGCAGTACTTC. V is TRBV21-1 and J is TRBJ2-7; the table's D call TRBD2 went unverified against the DNA. TRBV21-1 is described as a pseudogene. CDR3 length: 19 residues.

The rearrangement joins TRBV13 to TRBJ2-7; perhaps TRBD2 as D (6 bases). The CDR3 totals 15 residues. CDR1 is PRHDT, CDR2 FYEKMQ, per germline (reference sequence). V was clipped by 4 bases and J by 0 bases, with 13 bases between them. The CDR3, as DNA: TGTGCCAGCAGCTCAGGACTACTGAGCTCCTACGAGCAGTACTTC. Translated, it gives CASSSGLLSSYEQYF.

V gene TRBV11-3 combines with J gene TRBJ2-2; tentatively, D is TRBD2 (6 bases). Germline assignment: CDR1 SGHNT and CDR2 YENEEA. Trimming stripped 5 bases from V and 5 bases from J, with 12 bases between. The CDR3 covers 14 residues. For the CDR3, the DNA is TGTGCCAGCAGCGCGGGACTGATAACCGGGGAGCTGTTTTTT. It codes for CASSAGLITGELFF.

This chain links TRBV18 with TRBJ2-1, with 7 bases identical to TRBD2. The germline gives CDR1 KGHSH, CDR2 LQKENI. V shed 6 bases and J 7 bases; nucleotides not matched to a gene: 12. This CDR3 is 15 amino acids long. The CDR3 DNA reads TGTGCCAGCTCCTTTGGGGAGGGAAGACGGAATGAGCAGTTCTTC. Translation: CASSFGEGRRNEQFF.

The V and J genes are TRBV4-1 and TRBJ1-1; a weak D match, TRBD1 (5 bases). The germline gives CDR1 MGHRA, CDR2 YSYEKL. Trimming cost V 6 bases and J 8 bases, with 10 bases left between them. The CDR3 has 11 amino acids. CDR3 DNA: TGCGCCAGCAGAAGGCAGGGAGAAGCTTTCTTT. Translation: CASRRQGEAFF.

The chain joins TRBV19 to TRBJ1-2; D uncertain. The ends were cut back, 6 bases at V and 5 bases at J, with 7 bases in the middle. This CDR3 is built from 11 residues. Germline CDR1 reads LNHDA; CDR2 reads SQIVND (reference sequence). The CDR3 here is CASRSLYGYTF. The CDR3 DNA reads as TGTGCCAGTAGGTCCTTGTATGGCTACACCTTC.